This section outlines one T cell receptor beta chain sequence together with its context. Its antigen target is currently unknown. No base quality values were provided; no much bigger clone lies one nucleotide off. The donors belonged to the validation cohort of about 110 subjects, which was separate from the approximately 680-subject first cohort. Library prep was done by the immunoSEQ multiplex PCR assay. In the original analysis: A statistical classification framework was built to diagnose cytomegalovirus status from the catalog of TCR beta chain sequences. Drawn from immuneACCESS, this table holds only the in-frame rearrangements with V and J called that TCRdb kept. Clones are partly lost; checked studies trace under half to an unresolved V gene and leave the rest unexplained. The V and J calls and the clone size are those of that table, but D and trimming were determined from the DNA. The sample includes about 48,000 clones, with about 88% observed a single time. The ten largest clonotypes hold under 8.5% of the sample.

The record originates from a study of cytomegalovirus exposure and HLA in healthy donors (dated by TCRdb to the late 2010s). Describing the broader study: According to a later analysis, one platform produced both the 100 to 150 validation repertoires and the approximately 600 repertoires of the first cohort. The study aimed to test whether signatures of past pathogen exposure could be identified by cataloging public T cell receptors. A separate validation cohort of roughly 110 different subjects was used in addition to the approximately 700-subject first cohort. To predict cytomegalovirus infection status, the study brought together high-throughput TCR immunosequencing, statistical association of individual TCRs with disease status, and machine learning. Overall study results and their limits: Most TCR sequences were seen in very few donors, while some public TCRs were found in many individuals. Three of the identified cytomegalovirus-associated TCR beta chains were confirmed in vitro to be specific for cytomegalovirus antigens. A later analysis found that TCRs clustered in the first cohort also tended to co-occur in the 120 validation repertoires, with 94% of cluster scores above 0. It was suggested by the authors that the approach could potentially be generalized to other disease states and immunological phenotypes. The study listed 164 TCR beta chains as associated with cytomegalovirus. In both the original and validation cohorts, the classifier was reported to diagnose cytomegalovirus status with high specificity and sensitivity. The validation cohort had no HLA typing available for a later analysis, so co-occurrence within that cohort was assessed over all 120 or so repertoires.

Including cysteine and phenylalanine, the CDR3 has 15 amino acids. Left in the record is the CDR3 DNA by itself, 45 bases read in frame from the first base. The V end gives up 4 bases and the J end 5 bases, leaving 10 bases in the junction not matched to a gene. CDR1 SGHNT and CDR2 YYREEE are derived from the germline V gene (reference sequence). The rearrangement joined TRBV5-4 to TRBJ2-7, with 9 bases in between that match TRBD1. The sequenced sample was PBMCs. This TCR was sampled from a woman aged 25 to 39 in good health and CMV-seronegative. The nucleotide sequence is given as TGTGCCAGCAGCCTGCCGGGGACAGGGCAGCACGAGCAGTACTTC. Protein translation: CASSLPGTGQHEQYF.